A selection of T cell receptor beta chains follows, all from one sample in a study of blood T cell repertoires in COVID-19. Sequenced by immunoSEQ multiplex PCR; TCRdb stores in-frame clones only, minus some. The table has around 160,000 clones, about 80% seen once. Sequenced sample: PBMCs or T cells enriched from blood (not recorded which). The receptors shown here come from a woman aged 55-70 years who had recovered from COVID-19. The CDR3 runs from the conserved cysteine through the conserved F or W. The order of the fields is J gene, D gene, V gene, clone size, CDR3 protein, CDR3 DNA. The D gene is left open where the match is weak. Size is stated for part of the rows, as once, few or many counts, or as a class when the clone is expanded.

TRBJ2-3,.,TRBV27,.,CASSLKTGSTDTQYF,TGTGCCAGCAGTTTAAAAACAGGGAGCACAGATACGCAGTATTTT
TRBJ1-1,TRBD1,TRBV4-2,.,CASSQGSGTGGDTEAFF,TGTGCCAGCAGCCAAGGTTCCGGGACAGGGGGCGACACTGAAGCTTTCTTT
TRBJ2-7,.,TRBV5-8,.,CASSFTTYEQYF,TGTGCCAGCAGCTTTACTACCTACGAGCAGTACTTC
TRBJ2-6,TRBD1,TRBV5-1,.,CASSESTGGPSSGANVLTF,TGCGCCAGCAGCGAATCAACAGGGGGACCAAGCTCTGGGGCCAACGTCCTGACTTTC
TRBJ2-2,.,TRBV29-1,.,CSAQNTGELFF,TGCAGCGCGCAGAACACCGGGGAGCTGTTTTTT
TRBJ1-2,TRBD1,TRBV5-1,.,CASSTGQGLGYTF,TGCGCCAGCAGCACCGGACAGGGCTTAGGCTACACCTTC
TRBJ2-3,TRBD2,TRBV30,once,CACILAGGDTQYF,TGTGCCTGTATACTAGCGGGGGGGGATACGCAGTATTTT
TRBJ2-1,TRBD2,TRBV9,.,CASSPSGGDEQFF,TGTGCCAGCAGCCCGTCGGGGGGGGATGAGCAGTTCTTC
TRBJ2-2,.,TRBV10-1,.,CASSESLTGELFF,TGCGCCAGCAGTGAGTCCTTAACCGGGGAGCTGTTTTTT
TRBJ2-3,TRBD2,TRBV3-1/TRBV3-2,.,CASSQEGWGGGTDTQYF,TGTGCCAGCAGCCAAGAGGGTTGGGGCGGGGGAACAGATACGCAGTATTTT
TRBJ1-4,TRBD1,TRBV12-5,.,CASGPRGQGEEKLFF,TGTGCTAGTGGTCCCAGGGGACAGGGGGAAGAAAAACTGTTTTTT
TRBJ1-1,.,TRBV6-5,.,CASTGGLEAFF,TGTGCCAGCACGGGGGGGCTTGAAGCTTTCTTT
TRBJ2-6,.,TRBV29-1,.,CSVSSGANVLTF,TGCAGCGTCTCGTCCGGGGCCAACGTCCTGACTTTC
TRBJ1-5,.,TRBV29-1,.,CSVAEGNQPQHF,TGCAGCGTTGCGGAGGGGAATCAGCCCCAGCATTTT
TRBJ2-7,TRBD2,TRBV14,few,CASSQTGTSGHYEQYF,TGTGCCAGCAGCCAAACCGGGACTAGCGGGCACTACGAGCAGTACTTC
TRBJ1-5,.,TRBV27,.,CASSPTDGEQPQHF,TGTGCCAGCAGTCCCACGGACGGGGAGCAGCCCCAGCATTTT
TRBJ1-6,.,TRBV7-8,.,CASSLQGQIGGTNSPLHF,TGTGCCAGCAGCCTGCAGGGTCAGATTGGCGGCACCAATTCACCCCTCCACTTT
TRBJ2-7,.,TRBV21-1,many,CASSRHGYEQYF,TGTGCCAGCAGCCGCCACGGCTACGAGCAGTACTTC
TRBJ2-4,TRBD1,TRBV2,.,CASSDTGGSDIQYF,TGTGCCAGCAGTGACACAGGGGGCTCGGACATTCAGTACTTC
TRBJ1-3,TRBD1,TRBV2,.,CASRRQGHSGNTIYF,TGTGCCAGCAGAAGACAGGGTCACTCTGGAAACACCATATATTTT
TRBJ1-1,.,TRBV13,.,CASSLAPGVGTEAFF,TGTGCCAGCAGCTTAGCCCCAGGGGTGGGAACTGAAGCTTTCTTT
TRBJ1-1,TRBD1,TRBV2,.,CASSRDRGSPEAFF,TGTGCCAGCAGCCGTGACAGGGGCTCACCTGAAGCTTTCTTT
TRBJ2-3,TRBD1,TRBV24-1,.,CATSTGGYTDTQYF,TGTGCCACCAGTACAGGGGGCTACACAGATACGCAGTATTTT
TRBJ2-3,.,TRBV7-3,.,CASSEAVGTDTQYF,TGTGCCAGCTCGGAGGCCGTCGGCACAGATACGCAGTATTTT
TRBJ1-2,TRBD1,TRBV2,.,CASRGTGDGYTF,TGTGCCAGCAGGGGGACAGGGGACGGCTACACCTTC
TRBJ1-2,.,TRBV19,.,CASNGFGRGGNYGYTF,TGTGCCAGTAATGGCTTCGGCAGGGGCGGCAACTATGGCTACACCTTC
TRBJ1-2,.,TRBV10-2,.,CASSGVGQSTNYGYTF,TGCGCCAGCAGTGGGGTAGGACAGAGTACTAACTATGGCTACACCTTC
TRBJ2-3,TRBD2,TRBV18,.,CASSPPGLAADTQYF,TGTGCCAGCTCCCCCCCGGGACTAGCGGCAGATACGCAGTATTTT
TRBJ2-7,.,TRBV9,few,CASSVWGGRDEQYF,TGTGCCAGCAGCGTATGGGGGGGCCGCGACGAGCAGTACTTC
TRBJ1-2,.,TRBV18,.,CASSPGASTYGYTF,TGTGCCAGCTCACCTGGGGCATCTACGTATGGCTACACCTTC
TRBJ1-1,.,TRBV21-1,.,CASSTGRPEAFF,TGTGCCAGCAGCACAGGGAGGCCTGAAGCTTTCTTT
TRBJ2-3,TRBD1,TRBV11-3,.,CASSQQGAWDTQYF,TGTGCCAGCTCCCAACAGGGGGCATGGGATACGCAGTATTTT
TRBJ1-1,.,TRBV28,.,CASRGGNTEAFF,TGTGCCAGCAGGGGGGGGAACACTGAAGCTTTCTTT
TRBJ1-6,TRBD1,TRBV4-2,.,CASSPGQAYNSPLHF,TGTGCCAGCAGCCCCGGACAGGCCTATAATTCACCCCTCCACTTT
TRBJ2-1,TRBD1,TRBV6-5,.,CASRGVTGWDNEQFF,TGTGCCAGCAGGGGGGTGACAGGGTGGGACAATGAGCAGTTCTTC
TRBJ2-6,.,TRBV7-3,.,CASGRDGGSSGANVLTF,TGTGCCAGCGGTAGGGACGGGGGAAGCTCTGGGGCCAACGTCCTGACTTTC
TRBJ2-7,.,TRBV11-1,.,CASSFPGGLVLGEQYF,TGTGCCAGCAGCTTCCCCGGGGGGCTGGTACTAGGCGAGCAGTACTTC
TRBJ1-5,.,TRBV3-1/TRBV3-2,.,CASSQDRGQPQHF,TGTGCCAGCAGCCAAGATAGGGGTCAGCCCCAGCATTTT
TRBJ2-3,.,TRBV27,.,CASSRWGADTQYF,TGTGCCAGCAGCCGATGGGGGGCAGATACGCAGTATTTT
TRBJ2-1,TRBD2,TRBV7-2,.,CASSSLAGNEQFF,TGTGCCAGCAGCTCACTAGCGGGGAATGAGCAGTTCTTC
TRBJ1-6,TRBD1,TRBV6-5,.,CASSRDRGNSPLHF,TGTGCCAGCAGCCGCGACAGGGGTAATTCACCCCTCCACTTT
TRBJ1-1,.,TRBV6-2/TRBV6-3,.,CASSYIGLEAFF,TGTGCCAGCAGTTACATCGGGTTAGAAGCTTTCTTT
TRBJ2-7,TRBD1,TRBV29-1,once,CSVTGQYSYEQYF,TGCAGCGTCACGGGACAGTACTCCTACGAGCAGTACTTC
TRBJ2-3,.,TRBV2,.,CASSEGPDTQYF,TGTGCCAGCAGTGAGGGGCCAGATACGCAGTATTTT
TRBJ1-4,TRBD1,TRBV23-1,once,CASSLNRGPEKLFF,TGCGCCAGCAGTCTCAATAGGGGGCCTGAAAAACTGTTTTTT
TRBJ2-7,.,TRBV18,.,CASSPTSSYEQYF,TGTGCCAGCTCACCAACGAGCTCCTACGAGCAGTACTTC
TRBJ2-1,TRBD2,TRBV5-1,.,CASSFTSGGYNEQFF,TGCGCCAGCAGCTTCACTAGCGGGGGCTACAATGAGCAGTTCTTC
TRBJ2-7,TRBD1,TRBV10-3,once,CAISEAADRVAYEQYF,TGTGCCATCAGTGAGGCTGCGGACAGGGTCGCCTACGAGCAGTACTTC
TRBJ1-6,TRBD1,TRBV13,once,CASSSGQGGSPLHF,TGTGCCAGCAGCTCTGGACAGGGAGGTTCACCCCTCCACTTT
TRBJ2-3,TRBD2,TRBV9,once,CASSVGTRTRSTDTQYF,TGTGCCAGCAGCGTCGGGACTAGGACGAGAAGCACAGATACGCAGTATTTT
TRBJ2-5,TRBD2,TRBV20-1,.,CSASKGGLAGYETQYF,TGCAGTGCTAGTAAGGGGGGACTAGCGGGTTATGAGACCCAGTACTTC
TRBJ1-5,.,TRBV2,.,CASSVRTGVVQPQHF,TGTGCCAGCAGTGTTAGGACTGGGGTCGTTCAGCCCCAGCATTTT
TRBJ1-1,.,TRBV19,.,CASTPRGTEAFF,TGTGCCAGTACCCCTAGGGGCACTGAAGCTTTCTTT
TRBJ2-5,TRBD2,TRBV9,.,CASSGLAGTQETQYF,TGTGCCAGCAGTGGACTAGCGGGGACCCAAGAGACCCAGTACTTC
TRBJ1-5,TRBD1,TRBV7-9,.,CASSDRGQPQHF,TGTGCCAGCAGCGACAGGGGTCAGCCCCAGCATTTT